The present TCR beta chain was sequenced within a study of identical twins. TCRdb re-derived calls from the 5' RACE reads in MiXCR, one entry per CDR3 protein. The table shows 550,000 to 700,000 distinct CDR3 sequences, with less than 25% occurring only once. These data were likewise used in another study, on T cells expressing NK-cell markers. From that report: The authors sequenced eight donors, of whom seven were HCMV-seropositive and one was seronegative. In a handful of donors, dominant CD3+CD56+NKG2C+ clonotypes ranked among the top 10 CD8+ clonotypes. Dominance of the CD3+CD56-NKG2C+ fraction by these clonotypes also held in a few donors.

Sequencing was performed on PBMCs. The receptor comes from a woman between 18 and 30 years old in good health.

CDR3 region: CASRGQGAFTGELFF. The CDR3 region has the DNA TGTGCCAGCAGGGGGCAGGGGGCGTTTACCGGGGAGCTGTTTTTT. The chain joins TRBV27 to TRBJ2-2; 8 nucleotides line up with TRBD1. This CDR3 is built from 15 residues. The germline gives CDR1 MNHEY, CDR2 SMNVEV (reference sequence). Trimming cost V 6 bases and J 5 bases; bases outside gene matches: 8.